The 17 T cell receptor beta chains below come from one sample, sequenced in a study of Ad26.COV2.S vaccination and SARS-CoV-2 variants. TCRdb's copy holds only in-frame clones and misses some; the assay was immunoSEQ multiplex PCR. In the table there are a few hundred thousand clones, roughly 88% of which are singletons. The treatment is: approximately 18 received Ad26.COV2.S at low or high dose, single or two shots; several received placebo; per-sample allocation not given. The samples date from day 63 after the first vaccine or placebo injection. Sample: peripheral blood, taken in a trial of Ad26.COV2.S vaccine versus placebo. Receptors were obtained from a person aged 18 to 59 who received the Ad26.COV2.S COVID-19 vaccine or a placebo.

This rearrangement joins TRBV19 to TRBJ1-1, with 8 bases fitting TRBD1. V lost 6 bases and J lost 4; bases outside the gene matches: 4. The length of the CDR3 is 13 residues. CDR1 and CDR2 from the germline V gene are LNHDA and SQIVND (reference sequence). This CDR3 reads CASRTGAGTEAFF. CDR3 nucleotide sequence: TGTGCCAGTAGGACAGGGGCGGGCACTGAAGCTTTCTTT.

V usage is TRBV5-1 and J usage is TRBJ2-2, with D possibly being TRBD1 (6 bases). V was trimmed by 5 bases and J by 5 bases, leaving 10 bases between them. This CDR3 spans 13 amino acids. The germline V gene encodes CDR1 SGHRS and CDR2 YFSETQ. The CDR3, as DNA: TGCGCCAGCAGGTTACAGGGAACCGGGGAGCTGTTTTTT. It encodes CASRLQGTGELFF.

The chain employs TRBV9 and TRBJ2-5, with a weak D call TRBD1 (5 bases). Germline loops: CDR1 SGDLS, CDR2 YYNGEE. There are 13 residues in the CDR3. Trimming took off 0 bases at V and 5 bases at J, with 8 bases between the two ends. This CDR3 reads CASSVAGWETQYF. DNA of the CDR3: TGTGCCAGCAGCGTAGCAGGGTGGGAGACCCAGTACTTC.

The chain has TRBV6-1 and TRBJ2-2; 7 bases fit TRBD2. The CDR3 spans 17 residues. Germline-derived CDR1 and CDR2 are MNHNS and SASEGT. Losses at the gene ends were 0 bases for V and 4 bases for J; bases not matched to a gene: 8. CDR3 loop: CASSEAHLREITGELFF. CDR3 coding DNA: TGTGCCAGCAGTGAAGCCCACTTGCGGGAGATCACCGGGGAGCTGTTTTTT.

V usage is TRBV19 and J usage is TRBJ1-1, with 7 bases fitting TRBD1. CDR3 length: 14 residues. Germline V gene data show CDR1 as LNHDA and CDR2 as SQIVND (reference sequence). Losses at the gene ends were 11 bases for V and 6 bases for J; bases not matched to a gene: 15. The CDR3 coding sequence is TGTGCCGCACGGGACAGACGGGACGGGCCTGAAGCTTTCTTT. Encoded protein: CAARDRRDGPEAFF.

The chain recombines TRBV6-2 or TRBV6-3 with TRBJ2-5; D may correspond to TRBD1 or TRBD2 (5 bases each). Germline V lookup: CDR1 MNHEY, CDR2 SVGEGT. V was shortened by 3 bases and J by 4 bases, with 12 bases between the two germline ends. The CDR3 runs 14 residues. The CDR3 bases are TGTGCCAGCAGTTATTGGGGGAGTGGAGAGACCCAGTACTTC. This gives the protein CASSYWGSGETQYF.

CDR3 coding DNA: TGCGCCAGCAGCCAAGATTCGGCTAGCGTGAAGGATGAGCAGTTCTTC. Translated: CASSQDSASVKDEQFF. The V gene is TRBV4-3, the J gene TRBJ2-1, with a tentative D call TRBD2 (6 bases). Trimming removed 0 bases from V and 8 bases from J, with 17 bases in between. Germline V gene data show CDR1 as LGHNA and CDR2 as YSLEER. This CDR3 comprises 16 residues.

The V gene is TRBV7-9, the J gene TRBJ1-2; maybe TRBD1 (6 bases). V gave up 8 bases and J gave up 6 bases, with 16 bases separating them. CDR3 length: 13 residues. In germline, CDR1 is SEHNR, CDR2 FQNEAQ (reference sequence). The CDR3 sequence is CASGPTGTHGYTF. The CDR3 DNA reads as TGTGCCAGCGGTCCCACAGGGACGCATGGCTACACCTTC. The whole variable domain, filled in from reference TRBV7-9 and TRBJ1-2, reads DTGVSQNPRHKITKRGQNVTFRCDPISEHNRLYWYRQTLGQGPEFLTYFQNEAQLEKSRLLSDRFSAERPKGSFSTLEIQRTEQGDSAMYLCASGPTGTHGYTFGSGTRLTVV.

In this sample, this clone turned up once. The chain couples TRBV24-1 to TRBJ2-1, with TRBD2 identical over 11 bases. Trimming cost V 4 bases and J 2 bases; bases outside gene matches: 6. The CDR3 has 17 amino acids. Germline V gives CDR1 KGHDR, CDR2 SFDVKD. CDR3 in amino acids: CATSDLGTSGAYNEQFF. CDR3 DNA sequence: TGTGCCACCAGTGACCTCGGGACTAGCGGAGCCTACAATGAGCAGTTCTTC.

This rearrangement joins TRBV4-1 to TRBJ2-3; D not resolved. Trimming took 0 bases from V and 5 from J, leaving 3 bases between them. The V gene's germline CDR1 is MGHRA and CDR2 YSYEKL. The CDR3 has 12 residues. The CDR3 is CASSQDGDTQYF. CDR3 DNA sequence: TGCGCCAGCAGCCAAGATGGAGATACGCAGTATTTT.

V is TRBV4-1 and J is TRBJ2-1; no firm D call. Germline V gene lookup returns CDR1 MGHRA and CDR2 YSYEKL. CDR3 length equals 15 residues. V was pared by 2 bases and J by 0 bases, with 8 bases between. The CDR3 sequence is CASSQNLNSYNEQFF. The CDR3, as DNA: TGCGCCAGCAGCCAAAACCTCAACTCCTACAATGAGCAGTTCTTC.

This chain links TRBV9 with TRBJ2-3; no clear D gene. The V end lost 0 bases, the J end lost 2 bases, and 16 bases lay between the germline ends. The CDR3 runs 17 residues. CDR1 SGDLS and CDR2 YYNGEE come from the germline V gene. The CDR3 reads CASSVVPELHPTDTQYF. In DNA form, the CDR3 reads TGTGCCAGCAGCGTAGTTCCGGAGCTACACCCCACAGATACGCAGTATTTT.

The chain employs TRBV23-1 and TRBJ2-2; 8 nucleotides agree with TRBD1. TRBV23-1 belongs to the ORF category, with a function that is uncertain. The V segment lost 6 bases and the J segment 6 bases; nucleotides outside the gene matches: 12. This CDR3 is built from 16 residues. CDR3 in DNA: TGCGCCAGCAGGGAGACAGGGGATAGGGTCGCCGGGGAGCTGTTTTTT. Its translation is CASRETGDRVAGELFF.

As to this clone: This CDR3 is also generated by other DNA sequences in the sample. The V call is TRBV6-5, the J call TRBJ2-7; 7 bases agree with TRBD2. Germline V gene sequence: CDR1 MNHEY, CDR2 SVGAGI. J was trimmed by 3 bases and V by 6 bases; bases with no gene match: 2. This CDR3 has 12 amino acids. CDR3 coding DNA: TGTGCCAGCAGCCCGGGGGGCTACGAGCAGTACTTC. Its protein product is CASSPGGYEQYF.

This chain connects TRBV9 to TRBJ2-1; 7 positions agree with TRBD2. The germline CDR1 and CDR2 sequences are SGDLS and YYNGEE. This CDR3 is 17 amino acids long. V was pared by 0 bases and J by 6 bases, with 12 bases of the junction left unmatched. The CDR3, as DNA: TGTGCCAGCAGCGTAGATCCCCCGGCGGGAGCGGTCAATGAGCAGTTCTTC. Protein: CASSVDPPAGAVNEQFF. The full variable domain, its missing parts supplied by reference TRBV9 and TRBJ2-1, is DSGVTQTPKHLITATGQRVTLRCSPRSGDLSVYWYQQSLDQGLQFLIQYYNGEERAKGNILERFSAQQFPDLHSELNLSSLELGDSALYFCASSVDPPAGAVNEQFFGPGTRLTVL.

The chain is built from TRBV11-2 and TRBJ2-1; possible D gene TRBD2, 5 bases. V lost 6 bases to trimming and J lost 6 bases, with 9 bases between them. CDR1 is SGHAT, CDR2 FQNNGV, per germline. The CDR3 extends over 12 amino acids. The CDR3 sequence is CASSPGVNEQFF. The CDR3 DNA is TGTGCCAGCAGTCCCGGGGTCAATGAGCAGTTCTTC.

The J gene is TRBJ2-4, the V gene TRBV28, with D maybe TRBD2 (5 bases). V lost 5 bases and J 8 bases, leaving 16 bases between the germline ends. CDR3 length: 14 residues. Germline V gene lookup returns CDR1 MDHEN and CDR2 SYDVKM. DNA for the CDR3: TGTGCCAGCAGTCCCCCCCGAGGGTGGGACATTCAGTACTTC. This sequence encodes CASSPPRGWDIQYF.